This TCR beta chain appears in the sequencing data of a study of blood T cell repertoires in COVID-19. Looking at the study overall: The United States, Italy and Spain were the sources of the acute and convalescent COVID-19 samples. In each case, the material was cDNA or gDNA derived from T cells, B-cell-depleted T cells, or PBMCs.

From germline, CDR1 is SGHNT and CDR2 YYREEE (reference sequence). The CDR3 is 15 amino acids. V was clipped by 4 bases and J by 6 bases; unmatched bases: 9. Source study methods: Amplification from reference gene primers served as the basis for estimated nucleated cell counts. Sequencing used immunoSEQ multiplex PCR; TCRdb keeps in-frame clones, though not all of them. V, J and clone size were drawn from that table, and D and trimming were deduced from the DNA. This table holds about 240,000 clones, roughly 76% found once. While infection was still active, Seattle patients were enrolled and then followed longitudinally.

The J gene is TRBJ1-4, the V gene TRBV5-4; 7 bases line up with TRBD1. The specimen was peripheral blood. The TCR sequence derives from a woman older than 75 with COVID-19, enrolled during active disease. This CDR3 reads CASSTRTGGDEKLFF. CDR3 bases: TGTGCCAGCAGCACCCGGACAGGTGGAGATGAAAAACTGTTTTTT.